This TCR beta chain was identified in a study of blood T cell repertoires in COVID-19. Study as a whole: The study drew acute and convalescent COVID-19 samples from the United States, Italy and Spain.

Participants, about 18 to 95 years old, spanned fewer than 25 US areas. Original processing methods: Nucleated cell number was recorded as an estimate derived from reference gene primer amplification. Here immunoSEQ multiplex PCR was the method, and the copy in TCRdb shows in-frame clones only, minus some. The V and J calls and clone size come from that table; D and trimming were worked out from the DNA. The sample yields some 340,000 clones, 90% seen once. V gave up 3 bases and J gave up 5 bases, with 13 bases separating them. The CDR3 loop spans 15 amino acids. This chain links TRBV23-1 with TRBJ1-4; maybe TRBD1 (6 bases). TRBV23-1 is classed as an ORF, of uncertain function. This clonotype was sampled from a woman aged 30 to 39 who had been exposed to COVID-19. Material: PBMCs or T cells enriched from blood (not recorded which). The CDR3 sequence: CASSHAGGSNEKLFF. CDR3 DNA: TGCGCCAGCAGTCATGCGGGGGGCTCAAATGAAAAACTGTTTTTT.